Reported below is one TCR beta chain. The data were taken from a study of blood T cell repertoires in COVID-19. This table comes from immunoSEQ multiplex PCR, and its TCRdb copy is limited to in-frame clones, with some not included. The sample carries under 200,000 clones, approximately 79% recorded once. Germline CDR1 MNHEY, CDR2 SVGAGI. The V gene end was trimmed by 0 bases and the J gene end by 3 bases; junction bases not matched to a gene: 5. There are 16 residues in the CDR3. This receptor was identified in an older woman with acute COVID-19. The chain couples TRBV6-5 to TRBJ1-5, with TRBD1 matching over 7 bases. The sample comprised PBMCs or T cells enriched from blood (not recorded which). The CDR3 loop is CASSYSREGANQPQHF. CDR3 nucleotide sequence: TGTGCCAGCAGTTACTCGCGAGAGGGGGCCAATCAGCCCCAGCATTTT.